Reported below is one T cell receptor beta chain. Sequencing was performed with immunoSEQ multiplex PCR; in TCRdb, only in-frame clones are kept and a portion is missing. The data hold about 14,000 clones, with about 60% observed a single time. These data belong to a study of T cell clonotyping in hematopoietic cell transplantation. The germline gives CDR1 SQVTM, CDR2 ANQGSEA. Trimming cost V 6 bases and J 2 bases, with 11 bases left between them. The CDR3 loop spans 12 amino acids. This chain joins TRBV29-1 and TRBJ2-7; TRBD1 is a possible D gene (5 bases). Input material: PBMCs. The receptor comes from a human donor who either received an allogeneic hematopoietic cell transplant for a myeloid malignancy or was a related donor (not recorded which). Some clones in this sample may be carry-over from other donors' samples. CDR3 DNA: TGCAGCGTCGACCAGGGCCCCTACGAGCAGTACTTC. This sequence encodes CSVDQGPYEQYF.